The rows below give T cell receptor beta chains drawn from one sample of a study of blood T cell repertoires in COVID-19. TCRdb keeps only in-frame clones here, not all; method: immunoSEQ multiplex PCR. The sample records about 230,000 clones, 70% to 90% being singletons. Sequencing input: peripheral blood. The source is a middle-aged man with acute or convalescent COVID-19. Each CDR3 is given with its conserved first and last residue. D genes are given only for firm matches. For some rows the clone size is stated as once, few or many, or as a class when expanded; others skip it.

j_gene: TRBJ2-7
d_gene: NA
abundance: NA
v_gene: TRBV9
CDR3nt: TGTGCCAGCAGCCAGGGTTGGCCTCTAAACGAGCAGTACTTC
CDR3aa: CASSQGWPLNEQYF

j_gene: TRBJ1-3
d_gene: TRBD1
abundance: NA
v_gene: TRBV6-5
CDR3nt: TGTGCCAGCAGTTCTACAGGGGGCGGAAACACCATATATTTT
CDR3aa: CASSSTGGGNTIYF

j_gene: TRBJ1-1
d_gene: TRBD1
abundance: once
v_gene: TRBV4-2
CDR3nt: TGTGCCAGCAGCCAATTTAAGACAGGGTCGAATACTGAAGCTTTCTTT
CDR3aa: CASSQFKTGSNTEAFF

j_gene: TRBJ2-1
d_gene: TRBD1
abundance: NA
v_gene: TRBV18
CDR3nt: TGTGCCAGCTCACCCCGACAGGGGGCAGTCAATGAGCAGTTCTTC
CDR3aa: CASSPRQGAVNEQFF

j_gene: TRBJ2-5
d_gene: NA
abundance: NA
v_gene: TRBV11-2
CDR3nt: TGTGCCAGCAGACTGACAGGGAGGGAGACCCAGTACTTC
CDR3aa: CASRLTGRETQYF

j_gene: TRBJ1-6
d_gene: NA
abundance: NA
v_gene: TRBV4-3
CDR3nt: TGCGCCAGCAGCCAAGACAGGAATACACCCCTCCACTTT
CDR3aa: CASSQDRNTPLHF

j_gene: TRBJ2-2
d_gene: TRBD2
abundance: NA
v_gene: TRBV11-2
CDR3nt: TGTGCCAGCAGCCTGACTAGCGGGGGACTCAGCGCCGGGGAGCTGTTTTTT
CDR3aa: CASSLTSGGLSAGELFF

j_gene: TRBJ2-7
d_gene: TRBD2
abundance: NA
v_gene: TRBV9
CDR3nt: TGTGCCAGCAGCGTAGATGGGACTACCAGTTACGAGCAGTACTTC
CDR3aa: CASSVDGTTSYEQYF

j_gene: TRBJ1-6
d_gene: NA
abundance: NA
v_gene: TRBV5-4
CDR3nt: TGTGCCAGCAGCCCCGGACAGTTCTATAATTCACCCCTCCACTTT
CDR3aa: CASSPGQFYNSPLHF

j_gene: TRBJ2-7
d_gene: NA
abundance: NA
v_gene: TRBV28
CDR3nt: TGTGCCAGCAGTCCTGACCCGGGACACCGCTCCTACGAGCAGTACTTC
CDR3aa: CASSPDPGHRSYEQYF

j_gene: TRBJ1-2
d_gene: NA
abundance: NA
v_gene: TRBV27
CDR3nt: TGTGCCAGCAGTTTAGCAGGTACCTATGGCTACACCTTC
CDR3aa: CASSLAGTYGYTF

j_gene: TRBJ2-3
d_gene: TRBD1
abundance: NA
v_gene: TRBV3-1/TRBV3-2
CDR3nt: TGTGCCGTCACGACAGGGACGGGGTCAGATACGCAGTATTTT
CDR3aa: CAVTTGTGSDTQYF

j_gene: TRBJ1-2
d_gene: NA
abundance: NA
v_gene: TRBV6-6
CDR3nt: TGTGCCAGCAGCGGGGGAGTTGGGTTGGTGACAGGACGAAAAGACTATGGCTACACCTTC
CDR3aa: CASSGGVGLVTGRKDYGYTF

j_gene: TRBJ1-1
d_gene: NA
abundance: once
v_gene: TRBV6-1
CDR3nt: TGTGCCAGCAGTGAAAACCTCAGTGGAGCTTTCTTT
CDR3aa: CASSENLSGAFF

j_gene: TRBJ1-5
d_gene: NA
abundance: NA
v_gene: TRBV19
CDR3nt: TGTGCCAGTAGTGCCCCTGGGAGGGCGGACAATCAGCCCCAGCATTTT
CDR3aa: CASSAPGRADNQPQHF

j_gene: TRBJ2-3
d_gene: NA
abundance: NA
v_gene: TRBV12-1
CDR3nt: TGTGCCAGCAGCTTTCCCATATTTCTAGCGGGGGGGCGGGATACGCAGTATTTT
CDR3aa: CASSFPIFLAGGRDTQYF

j_gene: TRBJ2-3
d_gene: NA
abundance: NA
v_gene: TRBV9
CDR3nt: TGTGCCAGCAGCGTAGTTGCACTGACAGATACGCAGTATTTT
CDR3aa: CASSVVALTDTQYF

j_gene: TRBJ1-6
d_gene: TRBD1
abundance: NA
v_gene: TRBV9
CDR3nt: TGTGCCAGCAGCGTGGACAGGTCGGACTCACCCCTCCACTTT
CDR3aa: CASSVDRSDSPLHF

j_gene: TRBJ1-1
d_gene: NA
abundance: NA
v_gene: TRBV28
CDR3nt: TGTGCCAGCAGTTTCCGGGGGATGAACACTGAAGCTTTCTTT
CDR3aa: CASSFRGMNTEAFF

j_gene: TRBJ1-5
d_gene: TRBD1
abundance: NA
v_gene: TRBV20-1
CDR3nt: TGCAGTGCTAGTGACGCAAAGACAGGGAACAATCAGCCCCAGCATTTT
CDR3aa: CSASDAKTGNNQPQHF

j_gene: TRBJ1-2
d_gene: NA
abundance: NA
v_gene: TRBV5-1
CDR3nt: TGCGCCAGCAGCTCCTTCGTGGACTCGGGGATCGACGGCTACACCTTC
CDR3aa: CASSSFVDSGIDGYTF

j_gene: TRBJ1-1
d_gene: NA
abundance: few
v_gene: TRBV7-8
CDR3nt: TGTGCCAGCAGCTTAGGCAGGGGTGGCACTGAAGCTTTCTTT
CDR3aa: CASSLGRGGTEAFF

j_gene: TRBJ1-4
d_gene: NA
abundance: NA
v_gene: TRBV3-1/TRBV3-2
CDR3nt: TGTGCCAGCAGCCGAGGTCAGCCTACAACTAATGAAAAACTGTTTTTT
CDR3aa: CASSRGQPTTNEKLFF

j_gene: TRBJ2-7
d_gene: TRBD1
abundance: few
v_gene: TRBV5-1
CDR3nt: TGCGCCAGCAACGAACAGGGGGCCTCCTACGAGCAGTACTTC
CDR3aa: CASNEQGASYEQYF

j_gene: TRBJ2-3
d_gene: NA
abundance: NA
v_gene: TRBV3-1/TRBV3-2
CDR3nt: TGTGCCAGCAGCCAAGGGTTCACATCAGATACGCAGTATTTT
CDR3aa: CASSQGFTSDTQYF

j_gene: TRBJ1-1
d_gene: TRBD1
abundance: NA
v_gene: TRBV6-2/TRBV6-3
CDR3nt: TGTGCCAGCAGTTACGGGACAGGGTACACTGAAGCTTTCTTT
CDR3aa: CASSYGTGYTEAFF

j_gene: TRBJ2-2
d_gene: TRBD1
abundance: NA
v_gene: TRBV11-3
CDR3nt: TGTGCCAGCAGCTACGACAGGGGGAAAGGGGAGCTGTTTTTT
CDR3aa: CASSYDRGKGELFF

j_gene: TRBJ2-2
d_gene: NA
abundance: NA
v_gene: TRBV24-1
CDR3nt: TGTGCCACCAGTGATCAGAACACCGGGGAGCTGTTTTTT
CDR3aa: CATSDQNTGELFF

j_gene: TRBJ2-1
d_gene: TRBD2
abundance: NA
v_gene: TRBV19
CDR3nt: TGTGCCAGTAGTATTATGACTAGCGGGGGAGAGCAGTTCTTC
CDR3aa: CASSIMTSGGEQFF

j_gene: TRBJ2-5
d_gene: TRBD2
abundance: NA
v_gene: TRBV7-9
CDR3nt: TGTGCCAGCACTTCCCGGGGAGCGGGGGGGAAAGAGACCCAGTACTTC
CDR3aa: CASTSRGAGGKETQYF

j_gene: TRBJ2-7
d_gene: TRBD1
abundance: NA
v_gene: TRBV18
CDR3nt: TGTGCCAGCTCACCACGACAGGGTAGCACCTACGAGCAGTACTTC
CDR3aa: CASSPRQGSTYEQYF

j_gene: TRBJ1-2
d_gene: TRBD1
abundance: NA
v_gene: TRBV6-5
CDR3nt: TGTGCCAGCAGTCCCGGGACAGGAGACAACTATGGCTACACCTTC
CDR3aa: CASSPGTGDNYGYTF

j_gene: TRBJ2-5
d_gene: TRBD2
abundance: once
v_gene: TRBV5-8
CDR3nt: TGTGCCAGCAGCATAGGACTAGCGGGGGGAGTTGGAGAGACCCAGTACTTC
CDR3aa: CASSIGLAGGVGETQYF

j_gene: TRBJ1-1
d_gene: NA
abundance: NA
v_gene: TRBV5-1
CDR3nt: TGCGCCAGCAGCTGGGCGGGAGGGGACACTGAAGCTTTCTTT
CDR3aa: CASSWAGGDTEAFF

j_gene: TRBJ2-5
d_gene: NA
abundance: NA
v_gene: TRBV7-7
CDR3nt: TGTGCCAGCAGCCTTACGGGAAGGGGGAAAGAGACCCAGTACTTC
CDR3aa: CASSLTGRGKETQYF

j_gene: TRBJ2-7
d_gene: TRBD2
abundance: NA
v_gene: TRBV6-5
CDR3nt: TGTGCCAGCAGTTACTCGGGGGGGGGAATCTCCTACGAGCAGTACTTC
CDR3aa: CASSYSGGGISYEQYF

j_gene: TRBJ1-4
d_gene: TRBD1
abundance: NA
v_gene: TRBV25-1
CDR3nt: TGTGCCAGCAGGGGGACAGCAACTAATGAAAAACTGTTTTTT
CDR3aa: CASRGTATNEKLFF

j_gene: TRBJ1-6
d_gene: NA
abundance: NA
v_gene: TRBV19
CDR3nt: TGTGCCAGTAGTATGGACAGCCGGGTAGCACCCCTCCACTTT
CDR3aa: CASSMDSRVAPLHF

j_gene: TRBJ1-2
d_gene: TRBD1
abundance: NA
v_gene: TRBV11-2
CDR3nt: TGTGCCAGCAGCTTAGTTACAACAGGGGTGGATGGCTACACCTTC
CDR3aa: CASSLVTTGVDGYTF

j_gene: TRBJ2-7
d_gene: TRBD2
abundance: NA
v_gene: TRBV5-6
CDR3nt: TGTGCCAGCAGCTCCCTTCAACGGGACTATACCTACGAGCAGTACTTC
CDR3aa: CASSSLQRDYTYEQYF

j_gene: TRBJ1-6
d_gene: NA
abundance: NA
v_gene: TRBV5-4
CDR3nt: TGTGCCAGCAGCCCCGGGGGGGGAGGTAATTCACCCCTCCACTTT
CDR3aa: CASSPGGGGNSPLHF

j_gene: TRBJ2-5
d_gene: NA
abundance: NA
v_gene: TRBV3-1/TRBV3-2
CDR3nt: TGTGCCAGCAGCTATACAGGTAACCAAGAGACCCAGTACTTC
CDR3aa: CASSYTGNQETQYF

j_gene: TRBJ1-2
d_gene: TRBD1
abundance: NA
v_gene: TRBV5-1
CDR3nt: TGCGCCAGCAGCTTGGTCCCAGGGGGCGGGGGCTATGGCTACACCTTC
CDR3aa: CASSLVPGGGGYGYTF